The 5 T cell receptor beta chains in this list originate from one sample, sequenced in a study of beta chain features in type 1 diabetes. The study reverse transcribed the entire isolated RNA, so it sequenced expressed TCRB transcripts. TCRdb's copy holds only in-frame clones and misses some; the assay was immunoSEQ multiplex PCR. The table records about 620,000 clones, 15% to 18% of them present only once. Sequencing was done on a sample of naive CD4+ T cells from blood. The receptors shown here come from a man aged 18 to 29 in good health.

This clone was seen more than once but under ten times. The CDR3 protein is CASSPLRSYEQYF. CDR3 nucleotides: TGTGCCAGCTCACCACTGAGGTCCTACGAGCAGTACTTC. This chain joins TRBV18 and TRBJ2-7; D unclear. The germline V and J ends were trimmed by 1 base and 1 base, with 5 bases remaining between them. Germline V gene lookup returns CDR1 KGHSH and CDR2 LQKENI. This CDR3 is 13 amino acids long.

A few counts support this clone. J is TRBJ2-1 and V is TRBV7-2; D is unresolved. This CDR3 contains 15 residues. V lost 5 bases and J lost 6, with 17 bases in between. Germline V gene sequence: CDR1 SGHTA, CDR2 FQGNSA. The CDR3 DNA sequence: TGTGCCAGCAGCCCCGGGCGGCCCAACTCCAATGAGCAGTTCTTC. Protein product: CASSPGRPNSNEQFF.

This clone was seen a few times. The rearrangement joins TRBV28 to TRBJ1-2; D unresolved. The CDR3 covers 13 residues. The germline gives CDR1 MDHEN, CDR2 SYDVKM. Trimming cost V 7 bases and J 3 bases, with 12 bases left between them. CDR3 loop: CASTSKGYYGYTF. CDR3 bases: TGTGCCAGCACCTCGAAAGGGTACTATGGCTACACCTTC.

This clone was seen more than once but under ten times. The gene calls are TRBV9 and TRBJ1-2; weak D call: TRBD1 (5 bases). The CDR3 covers 15 residues. Per germline, CDR1 SGDLS and CDR2 YYNGEE. V was shortened by 0 bases and J by 8 bases, with 17 bases between the two germline ends. In DNA form, the CDR3 reads TGTGCCAGCAGCGTAGCTCAGGGCGCTCTGGAGGGCTACACCTTC. Translating gives CASSVAQGALEGYTF.

The CDR3 DNA is TGTGCCAGCAGCCAAGTCCGGGGGTTTGTGACCGGGGAGCTGTTTTTT. It is translated as CASSQVRGFVTGELFF. This chain links TRBV14 with TRBJ2-2; tentatively, D is TRBD2 (6 bases). This CDR3 comprises 16 residues. Germline V gene data show CDR1 as SGHDN and CDR2 as FVKESK. V dropped 1 base and J dropped 5 bases, with 14 bases sitting between them.